This TCR beta chain was sequenced for a study of blood T cell repertoires in COVID-19 (dated by TCRdb to about 2020). Regarding the research as a whole: The collaborator samples originated in the United States, Italy and Spain and spanned the acute and convalescent phases of COVID-19. The material from the prospective study consisted of cDNA or gDNA derived from T cells, B-cell-depleted T cells, or PBMCs. Deeply sampled blood TCRbeta repertoires from subjects exposed to, actively infected with, or recovered from COVID-19 were included in the dataset. The repertoires were released in a freely available public database intended as a resource for research on the immune response to SARS-CoV-2. The samples were drawn from two sources: the first 160 participants of the ongoing ImmuneRACE study, and over 1,000 subjects contributed by 6 global collaborators. The sample metadata nearly always contained a de-identified subject ID, COVID-19 status, age in years and sex. Where available, HLA class I and class II types were taken from metadata supplied by the sample provider and were not determined by assay-based typing. Overall study results and their limits: The amount of clinical and demographic metadata varied by source and participant and was provided uncurated.

The immunoSEQ Assay, a bias-controlled multiplex PCR, was used to amplify TCRbeta CDR3 regions from genomic DNA. The study's own analysis went as follows. The number of nucleated cells in each sample was estimated by amplification of reference gene primers within the assay. Sequence reads were collapsed and filtered to measure the absolute abundance of every unique TCRbeta CDR3 rearrangement. Productive Simpson clonality was computed per sample as the square root of Simpson's diversity index over productive rearrangements. TCRdb's version of the immuneACCESS table is confined to in-frame rearrangements and falls short of the full clone set. An unresolved V gene accounts for under half of the shortfall where checked; the remainder is of unknown origin. That table gives V, J and clone size, and the DNA gave D and trimming. This sample gives 150,000 to 250,000 clones in total; roughly 90% of them show up just once. Around 2.1% of the sample rests with the top ten.

V is pruned by 3 bases and J by 2 bases, leaving 0 bases of the junction without a gene match. The CDR3 has 15 amino acids, counting the end cysteine and phenylalanine. The entry retains the CDR3 DNA only, 45 bases that are in frame from base 1. The germline V gene specifies SGHVS as CDR1 and FQNEAQ as CDR2. Participants in the prospective study were aged 18 to 89 years, lived in 20 to 25 United States geographic areas, and enrolled through a virtual design. Cohort assignment in the prospective study relied on participant-reported clinical history from a screening survey and a study questionnaire. Recovered participants in ImmuneRACE Cohort 3 were defined as having two consecutive negative NP/OP PCR tests, clearance from a healthcare professional, or resolution of symptoms. In the prospective study, whole blood, serum and a nasopharyngeal or oropharyngeal swab were collected from each participant by mobile phlebotomists. Participants in the prospective study had the option to provide additional blood draws and questionnaires over a roughly 2-month period. Before DNA extraction, prospective study blood samples were shipped either frozen or at room temperature.

To note about this clone: Its target antigen remains unknown. No clone much larger than this one lies a single base away; base qualities are absent.

The sample was PBMCs or T cells enriched from blood (not recorded which). The sequence is built from TRBV7-8 and TRBJ2-7, and 14 junction bases match TRBD2. The receptor was derived from a woman aged 30 to 39 who had recovered from COVID-19. The CDR3 region: CASSLTSGGAYEQYF. The DNA reads TGTGCCAGCAGCTTGACTAGCGGGGGGGCCTACGAGCAGTACTTC. This CDR3, with the reference TRBV7-8 and TRBJ2-7 proteins standing in past its ends, gives the full variable domain GAGVSQSPRYKVAKRGQDVALRCDPISGHVSLFWYQQALGQGPEFLTYFQNEAQLDKSGLPSDRFFAERPEGSVSTLKIQRTQQEDSAVYLCASSLTSGGAYEQYFGPGTRLTVT.